This T cell receptor (beta chain) was found in a study of human T cells and chemical hapten exposure. At the level of the study: Patch testing placed 0.01% DPC on the upper back, with readings at 6 days. Among samples, TCR yields varied mainly because of small differences in pooled library volume.

Separate cDNA molecules received unique molecular identifiers, which the library attached to them. Using its own MiXCR run on the RACE reads, TCRdb lists one record per CDR3 protein. The sample has around 380,000 distinct CDR3 sequences, nearly 5% seen once; the top ten hold over 2%. Study-wide findings and caveats: Compared to controls, expanded TCRs made significantly more large clusters of similar CDR3s.

Noted time point: patch test 1, 2 weeks after DPC sensitization. Sample treatment: therapeutic diphenylcyclopropenone sensitization with weekly scalp DPC. After removal of 6 bases from V and 4 bases from J, the junction contained 5 bases not matched to a gene. The CDR3 covers 14 residues. CDR1 is MDHEN, CDR2 SYDVKM, per germline. In this sample, this clonotype turned up many times. Its antigen is unidentified. The TCR sequence derives from a woman in her fifties or sixties with alopecia areata. Some clones in this sample may be carry-over from other donors' samples. The source was whole blood, collected in connection with sensitization to the hapten diphenylcyclopropenone (DPC). The rearrangement joins TRBV28 to TRBJ1-5, with 8 bases aligning to TRBD1. CDR3 protein: CASSLTGANQPQHF. The CDR3 nucleotides are TGTGCCAGCAGCTTGACAGGGGCTAATCAGCCCCAGCATTTT.